These 30 T cell receptor beta chains originate from one sample sequenced in a study of chemoradiotherapy in HPV16-positive cancers. Assay: immunoSEQ multiplex PCR; the TCRdb copy retains only in-frame clones and omits some. Of around 30,000 clones in the sample, 91% were seen once. Here the sequenced sample was blood, taken from a patient who underwent chemoradiotherapy. The receptors here all came from a human donor with HPV-associated anogenital cancer.

V is TRBV7-9 and J is TRBJ1-2; possible D gene TRBD1, 5 bases. The CDR3 consists of 13 residues. Germline CDR1 is SEHNR and CDR2 is FQNEAQ (reference sequence). Trimming removed 5 bases from V and 1 base from J, with 8 bases in between. CDR3: CASSQTVNYGYTF. The CDR3 DNA reads TGTGCCAGCAGCCAGACAGTTAACTATGGCTACACCTTC.

This chain uses TRBV30 with TRBJ2-1, with 13 positions matching TRBD2. J lost 8 bases, V lost 0 bases, and 4 bases had no gene match. CDR3 length: 15 amino acids. Germline loops: CDR1 GTSNPN, CDR2 SVGIG (reference sequence). CDR3 in amino acids: CAWSVGTSGNDEQFF. The DNA for the CDR3 is TGTGCCTGGAGTGTCGGGACTAGCGGGAATGATGAGCAGTTCTTC.

The rearrangement links TRBV7-6 to TRBJ1-4; the D gene is possibly TRBD1 (5 bases). CDR1 and CDR2 from the germline V gene are SGHVS and FNYEAQ. This CDR3 contains 14 residues. Trimming stripped 1 base from V and 7 bases from J, with 10 bases between. The CDR3 spells CASSLEGRGEKLFF. CDR3 DNA: TGTGCCAGCAGCTTAGAGGGGAGGGGTGAAAAACTGTTTTTT.

This clone showed up just once. Written as DNA, the CDR3 is TGCGCCAGCAGCCCGGTGGTGGGGGGGAGGCTCCCCTACGAGCAGTACTTC. Translating it yields CASSPVVGGRLPYEQYF. The rearrangement joins TRBV5-1 to TRBJ2-7, with TRBD2 matching 7 bases. The J segment lost 2 bases and the V segment lost 4 bases, leaving 15 bases of the junction unmatched. Germline loops: CDR1 SGHRS, CDR2 YFSETQ. This CDR3 is built from 17 residues.

Only a few counts were recorded for this clone. This rearrangement joins TRBV27 to TRBJ1-5; no firm D call. Trimming shortened V by 3 bases and J by 0 bases, and 9 bases separated the two germline ends. This CDR3 region has 15 residues. Germline CDR1 MNHEY, CDR2 SMNVEV (reference sequence). The CDR3 nucleotides are TGTGCCAGCAGTTTCTCACTCAATAGCAATCAGCCCCAGCATTTT. It encodes CASSFSLNSNQPQHF.

This clone was recorded a few times. The rearrangement joins TRBV27 to TRBJ1-1; 12 bases agree with TRBD1. The CDR3 sequence is 13 residues long. Germline loops: CDR1 MNHEY, CDR2 SMNVEV (reference sequence). The ends lost 6 bases at V and 7 bases at J; junction bases unmatched: 3. CDR3 DNA sequence: TGTGCCAGCAGGGGACAGGGGGCAGTTGAAGCTTTCTTT. Amino acids: CASRGQGAVEAFF.

The V gene is TRBV5-1, the J gene TRBJ2-6, with D unclear. The CDR3 runs 15 residues. V lost 4 bases, J lost 2 bases, and 10 bases lay in between. Germline lookup yields CDR1 SGHRS and CDR2 YFSETQ. CDR3 sequence (DNA): TGCGCCAGCAGCCCCGGAGTGGCTGGGGCCAACGTCCTGACTTTC. It codes for CASSPGVAGANVLTF. The whole variable domain, filled in from reference TRBV5-1 and TRBJ2-6, reads KAGVTQTPRYLIKTRGQQVTLSCSPISGHRSVSWYQQTPGQGLQFLFEYFSETQRNKGNFPGRFSGRQFSNSRSEMNVSTLELGDSALYLCASSPGVAGANVLTFGAGSRLTVL.

The chain has TRBV10-3 and TRBJ1-3; 7 bases match TRBD1. V shed 10 bases and J 2 bases; nucleotides not matched to a gene: 2. CDR1 ENHRY and CDR2 SYGVKD come from the germline V gene. The length of the CDR3 is 12 residues. The CDR3 DNA follows: TGTGCCACCACAGGGGCTGGAAACACCATATATTTT. Its protein is CATTGAGNTIYF.

Note on this clone: The same CDR3 can be traced to other DNA sequences in this sample. The genes are TRBV7-2 and TRBJ2-7, with D hard to call. Trimming took off 1 base at V and 3 bases at J, with 4 bases between the two ends. This CDR3 has 12 residues. Germline V gene sequence: CDR1 SGHTA, CDR2 FQGNSA. This CDR3 is CASSLVGYEQYF. Written as DNA, the CDR3 is TGTGCCAGCAGCTTAGTGGGCTACGAGCAGTACTTC.

This chain connects TRBV7-9 to TRBJ1-5, with D perhaps matching TRBD1 (5 bases). V was trimmed by 1 base and J by 0 bases, leaving 10 bases between them. There are 16 residues in the CDR3. Germline-derived CDR1 and CDR2 are SEHNR and FQNEAQ (reference sequence). The chain's CDR3 is CASSLVGGASNQPQHF. The CDR3 DNA follows: TGTGCCAGCAGCTTAGTCGGGGGAGCTAGCAATCAGCCCCAGCATTTT.

The rearrangement joins TRBV6-6 to TRBJ1-5; D is undetermined. Between the trimmed V and J ends, which lost 2 bases and 6 bases, there was a span of 8 bases. The CDR3 length is 13 residues. Germline CDR1 is MNHNY and CDR2 is SVGAGI (reference sequence). CDR3: CASSYQSIQPQHF. The DNA for the CDR3 is TGTGCCAGCAGTTACCAGTCGATTCAGCCCCAGCATTTT.

This chain joins TRBV27 and TRBJ2-1; perhaps TRBD1 as D (7 bases). Per germline, CDR1 MNHEY and CDR2 SMNVEV (reference sequence). With 7 bases removed from V and 6 bases from J, the gap between germline ends came to 16 bases. The CDR3 contains 14 residues. DNA of the CDR3: TGTGCCAGCACCTCCAGGCAGGGGGGCAATGAGCAGTTCTTC. It encodes CASTSRQGGNEQFF.

Concerning this clone itself: This sample also contains other DNA sequences that code for the same CDR3. V gene TRBV11-2 combines with J gene TRBJ1-2, with D perhaps TRBD1 (5 bases). Trimming removed 3 bases from V and 8 bases from J, with 16 bases in between. Germline V gene sequence: CDR1 SGHAT, CDR2 FQNNGV. CDR3 size: 14 residues. The chain's CDR3 is CASSFQTGTSGYTF. The CDR3 nucleotides read TGTGCCAGCAGCTTCCAGACGGGGACCTCCGGCTACACCTTC. Supplemented by reference TRBV11-2 and TRBJ1-2, the full variable domain reads EAGVAQSPRYKIIEKRQSVAFWCNPISGHATLYWYQQILGQGPKLLIQFQNNGVVDDSQLPKDRFSAERLKGVDSTLKIQPAKLEDSAVYLCASSFQTGTSGYTFGSGTRLTVV.

This chain links TRBV5-1 with TRBJ2-6; no definite D call. The CDR3 loop spans 15 amino acids. Germline values: CDR1 SGHRS, CDR2 YFSETQ. V was clipped by 4 bases and J by 0 bases, with 8 bases between them. CDR3 protein: CASSPDFSGANVLTF. The DNA for the CDR3 is TGCGCCAGCAGCCCGGATTTCTCTGGGGCCAACGTCCTGACTTTC.

This rearrangement joins TRBV5-1 to TRBJ1-6; D unresolved. The CDR3 has 14 residues. Trimming removed 0 bases from V and 4 bases from J, with 5 bases in between. CDR1 is SGHRS, CDR2 YFSETQ, per germline. The CDR3, as DNA: TGCGCCAGCAGCTTGGCGGTTTATAATTCACCCCTCCACTTT. Protein product: CASSLAVYNSPLHF.

This sequence joins TRBV4-1 and TRBJ2-4; TRBD1 aligns across 10 bases. The junction had 6 bases not matched to a gene; V was cut back by 2 bases and J by 11 bases. CDR1 MGHRA and CDR2 YSYEKL come from the germline V gene. The CDR3 extends over 14 amino acids. In DNA, the CDR3 is TGCGCCAGCAGCCAACCGGACAGGGGGGATTTTCAGTACTTC. This encodes CASSQPDRGDFQYF.

This chain joins TRBV5-4 and TRBJ2-1; 12 nucleotides agree with TRBD1. The trim removed 4 bases at V and 7 bases at J, leaving 9 bases unmatched. Germline loops: CDR1 SGHNT, CDR2 YYREEE (reference sequence). This CDR3 is 16 amino acids long. CDR3 in amino acids: CASSVRDRGRINEQFF. DNA of the CDR3: TGTGCCAGCAGCGTCCGGGACAGGGGGCGCATTAATGAGCAGTTCTTC.

The gene calls are TRBV4-2 and TRBJ1-2; the D gene is possibly TRBD1 (5 bases). This CDR3 comprises 16 residues. V lost 7 bases and J lost 2, with 20 bases in between. The germline gives CDR1 LGHNA, CDR2 YNFKEQ. This chain's CDR3 is CASTPFPGGKNYGYTF. The CDR3 DNA sequence: TGTGCCAGCACCCCGTTTCCCGGGGGGAAGAACTATGGCTACACCTTC.

This chain uses TRBV7-2 with TRBJ2-3, with D hard to call. The CDR3 has 14 residues. Germline V gives CDR1 SGHTA, CDR2 FQGNSA. The V and J ends lost 5 bases and 1 base respectively, with 10 bases between them. CDR3 region: CASSPSAGTDTQYF. The CDR3 bases are TGTGCCAGCAGCCCCTCGGCAGGCACAGATACGCAGTATTTT.

The chain has TRBV10-3 and TRBJ2-3; 10 nucleotides line up with TRBD1. This CDR3 is built from 14 residues. V dropped 4 bases and J dropped 4; count of bases not matched to a gene: 2. Looked up from germline, CDR1 is ENHRY and CDR2 is SYGVKD. CDR3 DNA: TGTGCCATCAGTGGGGACAGGGGAGCAGATACGCAGTATTTT. Its translation: CAISGDRGADTQYF.

This rearrangement joins TRBV6-1 to TRBJ1-2; perhaps TRBD1 as D (6 bases). Trimming took off 6 bases at V and 4 bases at J, with 9 bases between the two ends. Germline CDR1 reads MNHNS; CDR2 reads SASEGT. This CDR3 contains 12 residues. The CDR3: CASRGTSYGYTF. DNA of the CDR3: TGTGCCAGCAGGGGGACAAGCTATGGCTACACCTTC.

The chain is built from TRBV28 and TRBJ2-7; maybe TRBD2 (5 bases). Germline lookup yields CDR1 MDHEN and CDR2 SYDVKM. V gave up 7 bases and J gave up 5 bases, with 12 bases separating them. CDR3 size: 12 residues. The CDR3 bases are TGTGCCAGCACTACGAGGGATAACGAGCAGTACTTC. Its protein is CASTTRDNEQYF.

This chain joins TRBV30 and TRBJ2-7, with a possible D match to TRBD1 (5 bases). Per germline, CDR1 GTSNPN and CDR2 SVGIG (reference sequence). The CDR3 covers 13 residues. V was shortened by 5 bases and J by 0 bases, with 11 bases between the two germline ends. The CDR3 protein is CAWGEGVSYEQYF. In DNA form, the CDR3 reads TGTGCCTGGGGTGAAGGGGTCTCCTACGAGCAGTACTTC. Full variable domain (remainder filled in from reference TRBV30 and TRBJ2-7): SQTIHQWPATLVQPVGSPLSLECTVEGTSNPNLYWYRQAAGRGLQLLFYSVGIGQISSEVPQNLSASRPQDRQFILSSKKLLLSDSGFYLCAWGEGVSYEQYFGPGTRLTVT.

This clone has more than one count but fewer than ten. The genes are TRBV19 and TRBJ2-6, with D hard to call. CDR1 LNHDA and CDR2 SQIVND come from the germline V gene (reference sequence). V was trimmed by 6 bases and J by 2 bases, leaving 8 bases between them. This CDR3 is 14 amino acids long. In DNA, the CDR3 is TGTGCCAGTAGCCCTATTACTGGGGCCAACGTCCTGACTTTC. As protein: CASSPITGANVLTF. The entire variable domain, with the rest obtained from reference TRBV19 and TRBJ2-6, is as follows: DGGITQSPKYLFRKEGQNVTLSCEQNLNHDAMYWYRQDPGQGLRLIYYSQIVNDFQKGDIAEGYSVSREKKESFPLTVTSAQKNPTAFYLCASSPITGANVLTFGAGSRLTVL.

The V and J genes are TRBV7-2 and TRBJ2-7, with 9 bases that match TRBD2. The CDR3 covers 19 residues. Trimming at V came to 3 bases and at J to 2 bases, leaving 17 bases not matched to a gene. The germline V gene has CDR1 SGHTA and CDR2 FQGNSA. The CDR3 loop reads CASSFPRGLAGTGPYEQYF. CDR3 sequence (DNA): TGTGCCAGCAGCTTCCCCCGCGGGCTAGCGGGGACGGGCCCCTACGAGCAGTACTTC. Looking up the rest from reference TRBV7-2 and TRBJ2-7 gives the full variable domain: GAGVSQSPSNKVTEKGKDVELRCDPISGHTALYWYRQSLGQGLEFLIYFQGNSAPDKSGLPSDRFSAERTGGSVSTLTIQRTQQEDSAVYLCASSFPRGLAGTGPYEQYFGPGTRLTVT.

The V gene is TRBV10-2, the J gene TRBJ1-5, with D uncertain. Germline V gives CDR1 WSHSY, CDR2 SAAADI. The CDR3 covers 15 residues. Trimming removed 6 bases from V and 0 bases from J, with 12 bases in between. CDR3 sequence (DNA): TGCGCCAGCAGGCCCGCGGACGGTAGCAATCAGCCCCAGCATTTT. Translation gives CASRPADGSNQPQHF.

This CDR3 is CASSPGRGETQYF. DNA for the CDR3: TGTGCCAGCTCACCAGGCAGGGGAGAGACCCAGTACTTC. The chain uses TRBV18 and TRBJ2-5; weak D call: TRBD1 (6 bases). The V end lost 2 bases, the J end lost 4 bases, and 8 bases lay between the germline ends. Germline-derived CDR1 and CDR2 are KGHSH and LQKENI. The CDR3 sequence is 13 residues long.

The chain uses TRBV5-1 and TRBJ2-1; D is undetermined. The V and J ends lost 0 bases and 3 bases respectively, with 16 bases between them. The germline V gene encodes CDR1 SGHRS and CDR2 YFSETQ. The CDR3 spans 17 residues. CDR3 coding DNA: TGCGCCAGCAGCTTGGCGAAGGGCGCCGAGAGCTACAATGAGCAGTTCTTC. This codes for CASSLAKGAESYNEQFF.

As DNA, the CDR3 is TGTGCCAGCACCCGGCCGCCAGGAGACTACGAGCAGTACTTC. Its protein product is CASTRPPGDYEQYF. The gene calls are TRBV7-7 and TRBJ2-7; no clear D. In germline, CDR1 is SSHAT, CDR2 FNYEAQ (reference sequence). The CDR3 consists of 14 residues. Trimming removed 7 bases at V and 3 bases at J, with 16 bases between.

The chain carries TRBV4-1 and TRBJ1-5; no clear D gene. V was clipped by 5 bases and J by 1 base, with 6 bases between them. There are 13 residues in the CDR3. Germline V lookup: CDR1 MGHRA, CDR2 YSYEKL. The CDR3 DNA sequence: TGCGCCAGCAGCAAGGACAGCAATCAGCCCCAGCATTTT. Residues: CASSKDSNQPQHF.